The clone carrying this TCR beta chain has only a few counts. The antigen is unknown. This sample was included in a study of cytomegalovirus exposure and HLA in healthy donors. Background on the study: Of 300 to 500 genotyped donors, roughly 80% grouped in the Caucasian-associated ancestry cluster.

Study conclusions and caveats: High specificity and sensitivity for cytomegalovirus status were reported for the classifier. Most CMV-associated TCR beta chains appeared HLA-restricted in a later analysis. The CMV antigen specificity of three CMV-associated chains was confirmed through in vitro analysis.

Use of 60 Vbeta and 13 Jbeta primers characterized the PCR. Assay used: immunoSEQ multiplex PCR; TCRdb lists only in-frame clones, some missing. The sample lists some 110,000 clones, around 80% occurring once. The TCR originated in a man aged 30 to 45 in good health and CMV-seropositive. What was sequenced was PBMCs.

In DNA form, the CDR3 reads TGTGCCAGCAGCGTAGGAACTTCAAGAAACACAGATACGCAGTATTTT. Amino acid sequence: CASSVGTSRNTDTQYF. The rearrangement uses TRBV9 and TRBJ2-3; no definite D call. The V and J ends lost 0 bases and 2 bases respectively, with 13 bases between them. Germline loops: CDR1 SGDLS, CDR2 YYNGEE. The CDR3 sequence is 16 residues long.